The next 6 T cell receptor beta chains were all read from a single sample in a study of T cells in Graves' hyperthyroidism and ophthalmopathy. RNA transcripts yielded amplified TCR beta CDR3 regions. The TCR CDR3 was amplified in a first-round RT-PCR using the HTBI primer set. TCRdb used MiXCR to reprocess the multiplex PCR reads, holding one entry per CDR3 protein. The repertoire holds about 580,000 distinct CDR3 sequences, with about half as singletons. Material for sequencing was peripheral blood or thyroid tissue (not recorded which). These TCRs come from a woman aged 18-29 years with Graves' hyperthyroidism.

This clonotype was seen once. This may be a read error: a much more frequent sequence differs by one nucleotide. This sequence joins TRBV5-6 and TRBJ1-6; no firm D call. Germline V CDR1 and CDR2: SGHDT, YYEEEE. Between the trimmed V and J ends, which lost 3 bases and 8 bases, there was a span of 6 bases. The length of the CDR3 is 12 residues. The CDR3 region has the DNA TGTGCCAGCAGCTCGGAAGATTCACCCCTCCACTTT. Its translation: CASSSEDSPLHF.

This clonotype was seen repeatedly, ten times or more. The rearrangement uses TRBV5-8 and TRBJ1-2; D possibly corresponds to TRBD1 (6 bases). The CDR3 length is 13 residues. The ends were cut back, 1 base at V and 6 bases at J, with 10 bases in the middle. Germline lookup yields CDR1 SGHTS and CDR2 YDEGEE. The CDR3 loop reads CASSLRGLDGYTF. CDR3 DNA sequence: TGTGCCAGCAGCTTGCGGGGGCTGGATGGCTACACCTTC.

This clonotype was detected a few times. CDR3 coding DNA: TGTGCTAGTGGACTTGGCACTAGCGGGAGGGCCAAGGGAGAGACCCAGTACTTC. Amino acid sequence: CASGLGTSGRAKGETQYF. The chain links TRBV12-5 to TRBJ2-5; TRBD2 matches at 13 bases. Germline V gene sequence: CDR1 LGHNT, CDR2 FRNRAP. The V gene end was trimmed by 6 bases and the J gene end by 4 bases; junction bases not matched to a gene: 14. The CDR3 extends over 18 amino acids.

The chain links TRBV10-2 to TRBJ2-5; 8 positions match TRBD1. The CDR3 runs to 13 residues. Germline V lookup: CDR1 WSHSY, CDR2 SAAADI. Losses at the gene ends were 4 bases for V and 9 bases for J; bases not matched to a gene: 7. The DNA for the CDR3 is TGCGCCAGCAGTGGAGCACCGGGACAGGCCCAGTACTTC. Its protein product is CASSGAPGQAQYF.

A word on this clonotype: A much larger clone differs by one base, so this may be a read error. The CDR3 protein is CASERQGEGHTF. DNA of the CDR3: TGTGCCAGCGAGAGGCAGGGAGAAGGCCACACCTTC. The gene calls are TRBV6-5 and TRBJ1-2, with D perhaps TRBD1 (5 bases). Between the trimmed V and J ends, which lost 8 bases and 12 bases, there was a span of 19 bases. This CDR3 is built from 12 residues. Germline values: CDR1 MNHEY, CDR2 SVGAGI.

The genes are TRBV29-1 and TRBJ2-7; 16 nucleotides align to TRBD2. This CDR3 spans 13 amino acids. V lost 8 bases, J lost 4 bases, and 2 bases stayed unmatched. CDR1 and CDR2 (germline): SQVTM, ANQGSEA. The CDR3 sequence is CSRGLAGGYEQYF. DNA for the CDR3: TGCAGCAGGGGACTAGCGGGAGGGTACGAGCAGTACTTC.